Here is one T cell receptor beta chain with its context. The data derive from a study of T cells after somatic rescue of genetic block. Data came from immunoSEQ multiplex PCR; TCRdb stores just in-frame clones and leaves some out. The table shows more than 9,500 clones, with less than 80% occurring only once. Germline values: CDR1 SQVTM, CDR2 ANQGSEA. The J segment lost 2 bases and the V segment lost 7 bases, leaving 6 bases of the junction unmatched. CDR3 length equals 13 residues. This chain uses TRBV29-1 with TRBJ2-7, with 9 positions matching TRBD1. Sequencing was done on a sample of peripheral blood mononuclear cells (PBMCs). The clonotype comes from a boy younger than 18. CDR3 DNA: TGCAGCGCTGCAGGGACAGGGCCCTACGAGCAGTACTTC. Translated: CSAAGTGPYEQYF.